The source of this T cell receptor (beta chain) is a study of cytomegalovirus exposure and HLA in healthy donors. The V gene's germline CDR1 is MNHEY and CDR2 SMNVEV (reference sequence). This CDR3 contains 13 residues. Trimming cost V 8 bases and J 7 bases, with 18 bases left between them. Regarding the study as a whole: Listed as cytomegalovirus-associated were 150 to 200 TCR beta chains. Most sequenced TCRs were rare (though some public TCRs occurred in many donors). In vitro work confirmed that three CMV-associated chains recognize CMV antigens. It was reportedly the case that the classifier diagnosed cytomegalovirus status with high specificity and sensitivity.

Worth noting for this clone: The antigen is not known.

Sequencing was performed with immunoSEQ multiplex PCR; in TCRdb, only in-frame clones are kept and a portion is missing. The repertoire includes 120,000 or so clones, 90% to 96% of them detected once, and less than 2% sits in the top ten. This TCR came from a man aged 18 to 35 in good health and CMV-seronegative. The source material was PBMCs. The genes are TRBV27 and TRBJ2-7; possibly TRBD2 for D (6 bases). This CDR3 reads CASGGTLLGEQYF. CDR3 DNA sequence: TGTGCCAGCGGAGGGACTCTTCTCGGAGAGCAGTACTTC.